What follows are 28 T cell receptor beta chains derived from one specimen sequenced in a study of metastatic and nonmetastatic thyroid tumors. From the PCR reads, TCRdb re-called clones with MiXCR. In the table there are about 22,000 clones, 35% to 45% of which are singletons. No treatment of any kind had been given to any patient before thyroid surgery. Input material: blood. These receptors were taken from a male donor with papillary thyroid cancer or a benign thyroid nodule (not recorded which). Some clones in this sample may be carry-over from other donors' samples.

The chain recombines TRBV19 with TRBJ2-6; tentatively, D is TRBD1 (6 bases). The CDR3 has 15 residues. Looked up from germline, CDR1 is LNHDA and CDR2 is SQIVND (reference sequence). Trimming pared 5 bases from V and 4 bases from J, leaving 12 bases between. The CDR3 spells CASSSTGYGANVLTF. In nucleotides, the CDR3 is TGTGCCAGTAGTTCTACAGGGTACGGGGCCAACGTCCTGACTTTC.

This clone appeared once. The chain uses TRBV7-3 and TRBJ2-1, with 8 bases fitting TRBD2. Germline values: CDR1 SGHTA, CDR2 FQGTGA. Losses at the gene ends were 1 base for V and 5 bases for J; bases not matched to a gene: 4. The CDR3 length is 15 residues. The CDR3 nucleotides read TGTGCCAGCAGCTTAAATAGCGGGACCCACAATGAGCAGTTCTTC. Translating gives CASSLNSGTHNEQFF. Complete variable domain (other parts from reference TRBV7-3 and TRBJ2-1): GAGVSQTPSNKVTEKGKYVELRCDPISGHTALYWYRQSLGQGPEFLIYFQGTGAADDSGLPNDRFFAVRPEGSVSTLKIQRTERGDSAVYLCASSLNSGTHNEQFFGPGTRLTVL.

This clone qualifies as medium-sized. The rearrangement joins TRBV2 to TRBJ2-7, with D uncertain. V dropped 7 bases and J dropped 3 bases, with 4 bases sitting between them. The germline gives CDR1 SNHLY, CDR2 FYNNEI. The CDR3 runs to 10 residues. The CDR3 sequence: CASKSYEQYF. The CDR3 coding sequence is TGTGCCAGCAAGAGCTACGAGCAGTACTTC.

This clone was detected many times. This sequence joins TRBV2 and TRBJ2-7; D is unclear. The CDR3 totals 16 residues. Germline CDR1 is SNHLY and CDR2 is FYNNEI. V dropped 0 bases and J dropped 3 bases, with 15 bases sitting between them. This CDR3 reads CASSEALSAAYYEQYF. Written as DNA, the CDR3 is TGTGCCAGCAGTGAAGCGCTTTCGGCAGCTTACTACGAGCAGTACTTC.

This clone was counted at least ten times. The genes are TRBV20-1 and TRBJ2-1, with 11 bases that match TRBD2. Trimming cost V 6 bases and J 4 bases; bases outside gene matches: 2. The germline CDR1 and CDR2 sequences are DFQATT and SNEGSKA (reference sequence). CDR3 size: 13 residues. The CDR3 sequence is CSARTSGYNEQFF. CDR3 nucleotide sequence: TGCAGTGCCCGGACTAGCGGGTACAATGAGCAGTTCTTC.

Worth noting for this clone: The junction differs from germline at one of its ends, possibly a read error. In DNA form, the CDR3 reads TGCCCCAGCAGCAGCCGGGACAGGGGCACCTACGAGAACTACTTC. Residues: CPSSSRDRGTYENYF. This rearrangement joins TRBV4-1 to TRBJ2-7; 10 nucleotides align to TRBD1. From germline, CDR1 is MGHRA and CDR2 YSYEKL. CDR3 length: 15 residues.

This clone was seen repeatedly, ten times or more. Other nucleotide sequences in the sample specify the same CDR3. The chain joins TRBV7-9 to TRBJ2-7; TRBD2 matches at 7 bases. CDR3 size: 15 residues. Germline-derived CDR1 and CDR2 are SEHNR and FQNEAQ (reference sequence). V dropped 0 bases and J dropped 2; count of bases not matched to a gene: 4. The CDR3 sequence is CASSLAGGSTYEQYF. DNA of the CDR3: TGTGCCAGCAGCTTAGCGGGGGGGAGTACCTACGAGCAGTACTTC.

This clone was found many times. This chain joins TRBV30 and TRBJ2-3; 12 positions agree with TRBD2. After removal of 3 bases from V and 3 bases from J, the junction contained 7 bases not matched to a gene. The CDR3 extends over 16 amino acids. The germline gives CDR1 GTSNPN, CDR2 SVGIG (reference sequence). This CDR3 is CAWSSGLAGRTDTQYF. The DNA for the CDR3 is TGTGCCTGGAGCTCCGGACTAGCGGGAAGAACAGATACGCAGTATTTT.

The chain couples TRBV24-1 to TRBJ2-2, with D perhaps TRBD2 (5 bases). V was trimmed by 2 bases and J by 7 bases, leaving 19 bases between them. This CDR3 is built from 17 residues. CDR1 is KGHDR, CDR2 SFDVKD, per germline. The CDR3 reads CATSDYLARPEDGELFF. The CDR3 DNA is TGTGCCACCAGTGATTATCTAGCTAGGCCCGAGGACGGGGAGCTGTTTTTT.

This clone was seen a handful of times. This chain joins TRBV5-1 and TRBJ1-6; 11 nucleotides agree with TRBD1. CDR3 length: 19 residues. The J segment lost 7 bases and the V segment lost 4 bases, leaving 16 bases of the junction unmatched. From germline, CDR1 is SGHRS and CDR2 YFSETQ. The CDR3 DNA follows: TGCGCCAGCAGCCCAAGAACTTCCGGGACAGGGGGTAGAAATTCACCCCTCCACTTT. Its protein product is CASSPRTSGTGGRNSPLHF.

This clone appeared many times. The rearrangement uses TRBV7-2 and TRBJ1-4; TRBD1 agrees at 8 bases. V shed 4 bases, J shed 1 base, and the junction held 2 bases outside the gene matches. The CDR3 runs 15 residues. Germline assignment: CDR1 SGHTA and CDR2 FQGNSA. The CDR3 loop reads CASSYTGGTNEKLFF. In nucleotides, the CDR3 is TGTGCCAGCAGCTATACAGGGGGAACTAATGAAAAACTGTTTTTT.

This clone has at least ten counts. This chain links TRBV10-3 with TRBJ1-2; D might be TRBD1 (6 bases). V lost 3 bases, J lost 4 bases, and 12 bases lay in between. The CDR3 spans 14 residues. Germline V gives CDR1 ENHRY, CDR2 SYGVKD. CDR3 in amino acids: CAISDFTGTYGYTF. CDR3 sequence (DNA): TGTGCCATCAGTGACTTTACAGGGACCTATGGCTACACCTTC.

The chain has TRBV7-9 and TRBJ2-7; a weak D match, TRBD1 (6 bases). CDR1 SEHNR and CDR2 FQNEAQ come from the germline V gene (reference sequence). Trimming cost V 5 bases and J 2 bases, with 16 bases left between them. This CDR3 is 15 amino acids long. This CDR3 reads CASSHAYREPYEQYF. CDR3 bases: TGTGCCAGCAGCCATGCCTACAGGGAGCCCTACGAGCAGTACTTC.

The chain has TRBV30 and TRBJ1-1; no firm D call. This CDR3 contains 11 residues. Trimming removed 2 bases from V and 0 bases from J, with 1 base in between. Looked up from germline, CDR1 is GTSNPN and CDR2 is SVGIG (reference sequence). The CDR3 sequence: CAWSLNTEAFF. CDR3 nucleotides: TGTGCCTGGAGTTTGAACACTGAAGCTTTCTTT.

Regarding this clone: The junction departs from the called germline gene at one end, perhaps through a read error. The rearrangement uses TRBV30 and TRBJ1-1, with unresolved D. CDR1 and CDR2 (germline): GTSNPN, SVGIG (reference sequence). The CDR3 has 11 amino acids. The CDR3, as DNA: TGTGCCTGGATCCGGAACGCTGAAGCTTTCTTT. Translation: CAWIRNAEAFF. The variable domain in full, with the rest retrieved from reference TRBV30 and TRBJ1-1, is SQTIHQWPATLVQPVGSPLSLECTVEGTSNPNLYWYRQAAGRGLQLLFYSVGIGQISSEVPQNLSASRPQDRQFILSSKKLLLSDSGFYLCAWIRNAEAFFGQGTRLTVV.

This clone has a handful of counts. V and J are TRBV27 and TRBJ2-7; 8 bases fit TRBD2. This CDR3 is built from 13 residues. V gave up 6 bases and J gave up 5 bases; unmatched junction bases: 6. Germline CDR1 and CDR2: MNHEY and SMNVEV (reference sequence). The chain's CDR3 is CASRTSALHEQYF. In DNA, the CDR3 is TGTGCCAGCAGGACTAGCGCCCTCCACGAGCAGTACTTC.

This clone was found a few times. V usage is TRBV19 and J usage is TRBJ1-2; TRBD1 matches at 7 bases. Trimming cost V 4 bases and J 2 bases; bases outside gene matches: 4. CDR3 length: 14 amino acids. Germline CDR1 LNHDA, CDR2 SQIVND (reference sequence). Written as DNA, the CDR3 is TGTGCCAGTAGTAACAGGGGAAGGAACTATGGCTACACCTTC. Its translation: CASSNRGRNYGYTF.

This clone was counted between two and nine times. The rearrangement uses TRBV6-1 and TRBJ1-2, with 7 bases that match TRBD1. Germline V CDR1 and CDR2: MNHNS, SASEGT. This CDR3 has 15 residues. V trimming: 10 bases; J trimming: 8 bases; junction bases outside the gene matches: 19. CDR3 bases: TGTGCCACAATAGGAGAGACAGGGAGGGTGAAGGGCTACACCTTC. Translation gives CATIGETGRVKGYTF.

By its share, this clone is medium-sized (0.01 to 0.1%). The chain links TRBV20-1 to TRBJ2-7; the match to TRBD2 covers 9 bases. Per the germline V gene, CDR1 is DFQATT and CDR2 is SNEGSKA (reference sequence). V dropped 3 bases and J dropped 2; count of bases not matched to a gene: 8. This CDR3 contains 15 residues. This chain's CDR3 is CSARSTGLAPYEQYF. CDR3 nucleotide sequence: TGCAGTGCTAGGTCCACAGGACTAGCGCCCTACGAGCAGTACTTC.

The V call is TRBV11-2, the J call TRBJ2-7, with D possibly TRBD2 on 6 matching bases. The CDR3 has 13 amino acids. Germline-derived CDR1 and CDR2 are SGHAT and FQNNGV. V lost 5 bases and J 2 bases, leaving 10 bases between the germline ends. The CDR3 protein is CASSRSGAYEQYF. In DNA, the CDR3 is TGTGCCAGCAGCCGCTCGGGGGCCTACGAGCAGTACTTC.

Many counts were recorded for this clone. The chain is built from TRBV7-9 and TRBJ1-4; perhaps TRBD1 as D (5 bases). This CDR3 has 15 residues. Trimming cost V 4 bases and J 7 bases, with 16 bases left between them. The germline V gene has CDR1 SEHNR and CDR2 FQNEAQ (reference sequence). CDR3 amino acids: CASSSVDSSGEKLFF. CDR3 DNA sequence: TGTGCCAGCAGCTCAGTCGACAGTTCGGGTGAAAAACTGTTTTTT. Filled out from reference TRBV7-9 and TRBJ1-4, the complete variable domain reads DTGVSQNPRHKITKRGQNVTFRCDPISEHNRLYWYRQTLGQGPEFLTYFQNEAQLEKSRLLSDRFSAERPKGSFSTLEIQRTEQGDSAMYLCASSSVDSSGEKLFFGSGTQLSVL.

This clone is medium-sized. The chain couples TRBV14 to TRBJ2-7, with TRBD1 matching 7 bases. Germline assignment: CDR1 SGHDN and CDR2 FVKESK. The V segment lost 5 bases and the J segment 5 bases; nucleotides outside the gene matches: 15. This CDR3 is 16 amino acids long. CDR3 sequence (DNA): TGTGCCAGCAGCTACGGTTTGGGCACAGGGGACGACGAGCAGTACTTC. Protein product: CASSYGLGTGDDEQYF.

V is TRBV20-1 and J is TRBJ2-7; perhaps TRBD2 as D (5 bases). Trimming left V 5 bases short and J 1 base short, with 15 bases between. Germline V lookup: CDR1 DFQATT, CDR2 SNEGSKA (reference sequence). The CDR3 sequence is 14 residues long. The CDR3 region has the DNA TGCAGTGCTGAGGCCGGGGATCGGTCCTACGAGCAGTACTTC. As protein: CSAEAGDRSYEQYF.

This clone was detected many times. The J gene is TRBJ1-5, the V gene TRBV27; D is possibly TRBD1 (6 bases). The ends were cut back, 4 bases at V and 5 bases at J, with 18 bases in the middle. Germline-derived CDR1 and CDR2 are MNHEY and SMNVEV (reference sequence). The CDR3 is 16 amino acids. As DNA, the CDR3 is TGTGCCAGCAGTTCCCGCGGGGGGGGGCTAGATCAGCCCCAGCATTTT. This sequence encodes CASSSRGGGLDQPQHF.

This rearrangement joins TRBV5-1 to TRBJ1-1, with 9 bases lining up with TRBD1. V shed 5 bases, J shed 5 bases, and the junction held 7 bases outside the gene matches. Germline V gene sequence: CDR1 SGHRS, CDR2 YFSETQ. The CDR3 has 14 amino acids. CDR3: CASRSGQGETEAFF. CDR3 coding DNA: TGCGCCAGCAGGTCGGGACAGGGAGAAACTGAAGCTTTCTTT.

Regarding this clone: Being one base from a much bigger clone, this may be a read error. The chain joins TRBV7-6 to TRBJ2-1; 9 bases align to TRBD2. Germline CDR1 SGHVS, CDR2 FNYEAQ. The V segment lost 2 bases and the J segment 7 bases; nucleotides outside the gene matches: 6. The CDR3 extends over 15 amino acids. As DNA, the CDR3 is TGTGCCAGCAGCTTACAGGCGGGAGGGAGGAATGAGCAGTTCTTC. Amino acid sequence: CASSLQAGGRNEQFF.

This clone occurred many times. V and J are TRBV29-1 and TRBJ1-1; TRBD1 might be the D (5 bases). Germline CDR1 SQVTM, CDR2 ANQGSEA. The ends were cut back, 2 bases at V and 5 bases at J, with 15 bases in the middle. The CDR3 contains 14 residues. The CDR3 DNA sequence: TGCAGCGTTGAACTAGACTTCGGGGGGACTGAAGCTTTCTTT. It specifies CSVELDFGGTEAFF.

The V and J genes are TRBV20-1 and TRBJ2-6; 9 positions agree with TRBD2. The CDR3 sequence is 19 residues long. With V trimmed by 5 bases and J by 0 bases, 14 bases remained unmatched. The germline CDR1 and CDR2 sequences are DFQATT and SNEGSKA (reference sequence). The CDR3 here is CSAVLTSGLKGSGANVLTF. CDR3 nucleotides: TGCAGTGCTGTCCTGACTAGCGGTCTTAAGGGCTCTGGGGCCAACGTCCTGACTTTC.